This record looks at one TCR beta chain sequence and its context. Its antigen is as yet unknown. The data derive from a study of early T cells in non-severe SARS-CoV-2 infection. Study-wide background: Unpaired chains resulted from sequencing bulk RNA of unsorted whole blood. The study, taken as a whole, reports: Database matching using VDJdb favored anti-spike CD8 responses, with private and CD4 specificities left missing.

The CDR3 loop spans 15 amino acids. V shed 1 base and J 3 bases; nucleotides not matched to a gene: 4. Germline V gene sequence: CDR1 DFQATT, CDR2 SNEGSKA (reference sequence). Unique molecular identifiers (one per individual cDNA molecule) were attached. Using its own MiXCR run on the 5' RACE reads, TCRdb lists one record per CDR3 protein. The data show about 70,000 distinct CDR3 sequences, about 14% seen once. The sequence derives from an adult who was a healthcare worker with PCR-confirmed SARS-CoV-2 infection or an uninfected control (not recorded which). The material was whole blood, obtained at baseline. J is TRBJ2-1 and V is TRBV20-1; 9 nucleotides agree with TRBD2. The CDR3 loop is CSARVKTSGYNEQFF. The CDR3 nucleotides are TGCAGTGCTAGAGTGAAGACTAGCGGCTACAATGAGCAGTTCTTC.